These 14 T cell receptor beta chains were all obtained from the same sample, sequenced in a study of blood T cell repertoires in COVID-19. Profiled with immunoSEQ multiplex PCR; TCRdb holds only in-frame clones, not every one. Seen here are roughly 330,000 clones, more than 75% observed once, and the top ten hold about 5.7%. Sequencing used PBMCs or T cells enriched from blood (not recorded which). The receptors shown here come from a woman in her 30s who had recovered from COVID-19.

The chain uses TRBV6-1 and TRBJ2-5; 9 nucleotides line up with TRBD2. The CDR3 sequence is 16 residues long. The V gene end was trimmed by 2 bases and the J gene end by 2 bases; junction bases not matched to a gene: 6. Germline values: CDR1 MNHNS, CDR2 SASEGT. CDR3 in amino acids: CASSEWGSGGQETQYF. The CDR3 coding sequence is TGTGCCAGCAGTGAATGGGGGAGCGGGGGGCAAGAGACCCAGTACTTC.

This clone was seen a handful of times. The chain uses TRBV5-1 and TRBJ2-7; 11 bases match TRBD1. In germline, CDR1 is SGHRS, CDR2 YFSETQ. V dropped 3 bases and J dropped 5; count of bases not matched to a gene: 4. This CDR3 has 14 residues. The CDR3 protein is CASSSWGQGDEQYF. The CDR3 coding sequence is TGCGCCAGCAGCTCCTGGGGACAGGGGGACGAGCAGTACTTC.

This clone appeared once. V is TRBV27 and J is TRBJ1-1; D is undetermined. From germline, CDR1 is MNHEY and CDR2 SMNVEV (reference sequence). The CDR3 extends over 18 amino acids. V was trimmed by 6 bases and J by 4 bases, leaving 27 bases between them. In nucleotides, the CDR3 is TGTGCCAGCAGATCGACTAGACGGGGTATCAGAGGGTTCACTGAAGCTTTCTTT. Translation gives CASRSTRRGIRGFTEAFF.

The genes are TRBV6-5 and TRBJ1-5; D is unclear. Trimming removed 5 bases at V and 3 bases at J, with 8 bases between. The V gene's germline CDR1 is MNHEY and CDR2 SVGAGI. The CDR3 runs to 13 residues. CDR3 DNA sequence: TGTGCCAGCAGTCCCGAGGCCAATCAGCCCCAGCATTTT. Translating gives CASSPEANQPQHF.

This chain connects TRBV4-2 to TRBJ1-5, with 7 bases aligning to TRBD1. V gave up 3 bases and J gave up 1 base; unmatched junction bases: 3. Germline loops: CDR1 LGHNA, CDR2 YNFKEQ. The CDR3 runs to 15 residues. CDR3 in DNA: TGTGCCAGCAGCCAGTCGGGACAGAGCAATCAGCCCCAGCATTTT. As protein: CASSQSGQSNQPQHF.

The table lists this clone with a count of one. The genes are TRBV7-2 and TRBJ1-4; D uncertain. The germline V gene has CDR1 SGHTA and CDR2 FQGNSA. V dropped 2 bases and J dropped 7 bases, with 17 bases sitting between them. This CDR3 comprises 16 residues. This CDR3 is CASSLTTPPRGEKLFF. The DNA of the CDR3 is TGTGCCAGCAGCTTAACTACCCCACCCCGGGGTGAAAAACTGTTTTTT.

This sequence joins TRBV10-3 and TRBJ2-2, with TRBD1 matching over 8 bases. CDR1 is ENHRY and CDR2 is SYGVKD in the germline V gene. V lost 2 bases, J lost 4 bases, and 9 bases stayed unmatched. The CDR3 runs 17 residues. For the CDR3, the DNA is TGTGCCATCAGTGAGCATGGGCAGGGGGCTGGCACCGGGGAGCTGTTTTTT. This translates into CAISEHGQGAGTGELFF.

V is TRBV7-2 and J is TRBJ1-5; D gene unclear. Trimming took 1 base from V and 5 from J, leaving 6 bases between them. CDR1 is SGHTA and CDR2 is FQGNSA in the germline V gene. The CDR3 sequence is 13 residues long. The CDR3 spells CASSLDRDQPQHF. CDR3 in DNA: TGTGCCAGCAGCTTAGATCGGGATCAGCCCCAGCATTTT.

The chain joins TRBV12-3 or TRBV12-4 to TRBJ1-1, with 7 positions matching TRBD1. V lost 7 bases and J lost 4; bases outside the gene matches: 6. The CDR3 consists of 13 residues. DNA of the CDR3: TGTGCCAGCACCAGACAGGGAGCCACTGAAGCTTTCTTT. Its protein product is CASTRQGATEAFF.

This clone was seen only once. V is TRBV13 and J is TRBJ1-1; no clear D gene. CDR1 PRHDT and CDR2 FYEKMQ come from the germline V gene (reference sequence). With 5 bases removed from V and 7 bases from J, the gap between germline ends came to 11 bases. The CDR3 is made up of 12 amino acids. CDR3: CASSQPRGEAFF. DNA for the CDR3: TGTGCCAGCAGCCAACCCCGGGGTGAAGCTTTCTTT.

The chain uses TRBV10-1 and TRBJ1-3; the match to TRBD1 covers 8 bases. This CDR3 has 13 amino acids. Unmatched junction bases numbered 6, after V lost 7 bases and J lost 7 bases. The V gene's germline CDR1 is WNHNN and CDR2 SYGVQD (reference sequence). CDR3 bases: TGCGCCAGCAAGGGACAGGCTGATAACACCATATATTTT. Protein product: CASKGQADNTIYF.

V is TRBV5-4 and J is TRBJ2-1; TRBD2 matches at 9 bases. Germline lookup yields CDR1 SGHNT and CDR2 YYREEE (reference sequence). Trimming removed 7 bases from V and 2 bases from J; junction bases left unmatched: 4. The CDR3 extends over 14 amino acids. The CDR3 is CASPSGDTYNEQFF. In DNA, the CDR3 is TGTGCCAGCCCTAGCGGGGACACCTACAATGAGCAGTTCTTC.

The rearrangement uses TRBV7-3 and TRBJ2-1; D is undetermined. From germline, CDR1 is SGHTA and CDR2 FQGTGA. Trimming cost V 1 base and J 0 bases, with 10 bases left between them. The length of the CDR3 is 16 residues. CDR3 nucleotide sequence: TGTGCCAGCAGCTTAAATGGTCCGAGCTCCTACAATGAGCAGTTCTTC. It yields the protein CASSLNGPSSYNEQFF.

In its sample, this clone was seen a few times. The gene calls are TRBV11-2 and TRBJ1-4, with 9 bases identical to TRBD1. The CDR3 runs to 17 residues. Looked up from germline, CDR1 is SGHAT and CDR2 is FQNNGV. The junction had 11 bases not matched to a gene; V was cut back by 1 base and J by 8 bases. This CDR3 is CASSLVPGQGGLEKLFF. The DNA for the CDR3 is TGTGCCAGCAGCTTAGTCCCGGGACAGGGAGGATTAGAAAAACTGTTTTTT.